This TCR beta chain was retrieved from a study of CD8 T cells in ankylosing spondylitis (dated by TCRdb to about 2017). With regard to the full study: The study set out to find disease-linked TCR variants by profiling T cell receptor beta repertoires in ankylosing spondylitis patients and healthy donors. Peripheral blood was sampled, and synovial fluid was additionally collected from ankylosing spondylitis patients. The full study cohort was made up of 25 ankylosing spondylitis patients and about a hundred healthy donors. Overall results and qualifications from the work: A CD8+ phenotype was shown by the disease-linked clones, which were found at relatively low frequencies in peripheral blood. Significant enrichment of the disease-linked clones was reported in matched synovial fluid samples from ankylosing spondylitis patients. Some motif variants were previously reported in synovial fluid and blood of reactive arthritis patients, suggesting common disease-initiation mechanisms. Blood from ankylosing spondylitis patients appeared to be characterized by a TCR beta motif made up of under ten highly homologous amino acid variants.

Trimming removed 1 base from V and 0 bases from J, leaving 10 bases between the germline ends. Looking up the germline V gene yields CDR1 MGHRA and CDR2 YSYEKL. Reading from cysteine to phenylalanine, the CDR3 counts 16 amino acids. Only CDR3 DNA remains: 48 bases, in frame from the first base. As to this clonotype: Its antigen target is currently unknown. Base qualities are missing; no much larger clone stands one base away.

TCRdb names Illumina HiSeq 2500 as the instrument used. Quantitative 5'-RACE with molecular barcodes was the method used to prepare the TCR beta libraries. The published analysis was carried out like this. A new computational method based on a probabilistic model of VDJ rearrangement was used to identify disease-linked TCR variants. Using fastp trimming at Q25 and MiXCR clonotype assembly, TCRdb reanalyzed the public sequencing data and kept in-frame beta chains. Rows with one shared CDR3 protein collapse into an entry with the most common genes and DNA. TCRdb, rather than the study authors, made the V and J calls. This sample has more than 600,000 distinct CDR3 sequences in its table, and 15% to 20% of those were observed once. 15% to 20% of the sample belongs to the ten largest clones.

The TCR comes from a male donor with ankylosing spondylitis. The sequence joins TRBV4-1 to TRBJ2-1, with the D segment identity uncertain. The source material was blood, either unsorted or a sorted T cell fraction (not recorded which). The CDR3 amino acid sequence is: CASSQGVSSSYNEQFF. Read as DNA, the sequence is TGCGCCAGCAGCCAAGGGGTATCGAGCTCCTACAATGAGCAGTTCTTC.